A selection of T cell receptor beta chains follows, all from one sample in a study of T cell repertoires in cytomegalovirus infection. Each CDR3 protein is one row after TCRdb ran MiXCR on the reads. The sample holds roughly 720,000 distinct CDR3 sequences; roughly 35% are singletons and the top ten take 2.8%. The sample comprised PBMCs. These receptors all stem from a human donor in good health (CMV status not recorded). Some clones in this sample may be carry-over from other donors' samples. Both conserved end residues are part of each CDR3. A D gene is named only where the DNA matches it firmly. Not every row has a clone size; where given, it reads once, few, many or a size class.

D gene	clone size	V gene	J gene	CDR3 DNA	CDR3 protein
-	-	TRBV7-3	TRBJ1-1	TGTGCCAGAAGCAAAGAGATGAACACGGAATCTTTCTTT	CARSKEMNTESFF
-	many	TRBV7-6	TRBJ2-3	TGTGCCAGCAGCTTTGGTGGGAGGAGCACAGATACGCAGTATTTT	CASSFGGRSTDTQYF
-	once	TRBV11-1	TRBJ2-1	TGTGCCAGCAGTTCCCTCTATAGCGCGGCGAACAATGAGCAGTTCTTC	CASSSLYSAANNEQFF
-	-	TRBV2	TRBJ1-2	TGTGCCAGCAGTGATGCAGGGGTCGACTATGGCTACACCTTC	CASSDAGVDYGYTF
TRBD1	-	TRBV20-1	TRBJ2-2	TGCAGTGCTCTACCACCGGACAGGGGGTATACCGGGGAGCTGTTTTTT	CSALPPDRGYTGELFF
TRBD1	-	TRBV6-2/TRBV6-3	TRBJ1-1	TGTGCCAGCAGTTCCCACTCGACAGGGCGGAACACTGAAGCTTTCTTT	CASSSHSTGRNTEAFF
TRBD2	-	TRBV29-1	TRBJ2-3	TGCAGCGTTGATGGTGTGAGGCTAGCGGGGCCCACAGATACGCAGTATTTT	CSVDGVRLAGPTDTQYF
TRBD1	-	TRBV7-2	TRBJ1-5	TGTGCCAGCAGGCTACAGGGGGCGAATCAGCCCCAGCATTTT	CASRLQGANQPQHF
TRBD1	few	TRBV5-5	TRBJ1-5	TGTGCCAGCAGCTTGGCGTTGACAGGGCCCATCCGTGCGCCCCAGCATTTT	CASSLALTGPIRAPQHF
-	few	TRBV6-6	TRBJ1-1	TGTGCCAGCAGAGAGGACAGAAACACTGAAGCTTTCTTT	CASREDRNTEAFF
TRBD1	-	TRBV4-1	TRBJ2-7	TGCGCCAGCAGCCAAGTTTTCGGGACAGGGGGCGAGCAGTACTTC	CASSQVFGTGGEQYF
-	few	TRBV2	TRBJ2-4	TGTGCCAGCAGCTACCGCCCGGAGAACATTCAGTACTTC	CASSYRPENIQYF
-	-	TRBV20-1	TRBJ2-6	TGCAGTGCTAGTCCAGGGCGAGGAACTGGGGCCAACGTCCTGACTTTC	CSASPGRGTGANVLTF
-	many	TRBV7-8	TRBJ1-4	TGTGCCAGCAGCTTGTTAGGACAGTCCAATGAAAAACTGTTTTTT	CASSLLGQSNEKLFF
TRBD2	-	TRBV29-1	TRBJ2-1	TGCAGCGTCGCGACTCTGACTAGCGGTCAATCCTACAATGAGCAGTTCTTC	CSVATLTSGQSYNEQFF
TRBD1	few	TRBV7-4	TRBJ2-5	TGTGCCAGCAGCTTATCGACAGGGATGAAGACCCAGTACTTC	CASSLSTGMKTQYF
TRBD2	-	TRBV7-6	TRBJ2-7	TGTGCCAGCAGCACCCTGGGGGGGGGTTCGCACGAGCAGTACTTC	CASSTLGGGSHEQYF
TRBD1	-	TRBV12-3/TRBV12-4	TRBJ1-2	TGTGCCAGCAGGTTAGTGGGTACGGACAGGTCGGAGGGCTACACCTTC	CASRLVGTDRSEGYTF
TRBD2	-	TRBV2	TRBJ2-1	TGTGCCAGCAGTGAAACCTTGAGCGGGGGGATGAATGAGCAGTTCTTC	CASSETLSGGMNEQFF
-	few	TRBV24-1	TRBJ2-1	TGTGCCACCAGTGATTTAGGAGCCAGGGGTGAGCAGTTCTTC	CATSDLGARGEQFF
-	-	TRBV29-1	TRBJ2-7	TGCAGCGCCTTATGGACAGCCCCGAGCTCCTACGAGCAGTACTTC	CSALWTAPSSYEQYF
TRBD2	few	TRBV20-1	TRBJ2-2	TGCAGTGCTCCTGTAACTAGCGGGAGTATCGCCGGGGAGCTGTTTTTT	CSAPVTSGSIAGELFF
-	-	TRBV7-9	TRBJ1-1	TGTGCCAGCAGCTCCCCGGGCGTGGTATTCACTGAAGCTTTCTTT	CASSSPGVVFTEAFF
-	few	TRBV14	TRBJ1-1	TGTGCCAGCAGCCAAGATCAGGTACAGTCCAGAGAAGCTTTCTTT	CASSQDQVQSREAFF
-	-	TRBV19	TRBJ1-4	TGTGCCAGTAGTATAAGGAGGAGACCAAATGAAAAACTGTTTTTT	CASSIRRRPNEKLFF
TRBD1	few	TRBV11-2	TRBJ1-4	TGTGCCAGCAGCTCTACAGGGGGCTCTAATGAAAAACTGTTTTTT	CASSSTGGSNEKLFF
TRBD2	-	TRBV24-1	TRBJ2-1	TGTGCCACCACCCCGGGAGGGCCCTACAATGAGCAGTTCTTC	CATTPGGPYNEQFF
-	-	TRBV7-2	TRBJ2-2	TGTGCCAGCAGCTTTCCGACGGCCTTGAACACCGGGGAGCTGTTTTTT	CASSFPTALNTGELFF
-	-	TRBV7-9	TRBJ2-7	TGTGCCAGCAGCTTTGCAGAGCTATCCGAGCAGTACTTC	CASSFAELSEQYF
TRBD2	many	TRBV6-1	TRBJ2-1	TGTGCCAGCAGTTTAAGCGGGATCTCCTACAATGAGCAGTTCTTC	CASSLSGISYNEQFF
-	many	TRBV7-2	TRBJ1-2	TGTGCCAGCAGCTTAGTCGCTAACTATGGCTACACCTTC	CASSLVANYGYTF
-	-	TRBV12-3/TRBV12-4	TRBJ1-6	TGTGCCAGCAGTATAGGCGGGCCCCTCCACTTT	CASSIGGPLHF
-	-	TRBV27	TRBJ2-2	TGTGCCAGCAGTTCTCTCCACGACTTCCCGATCGAATTTGGAGGGGAGCTGTTTTTT	CASSSLHDFPIEFGGELFF
-	few	TRBV7-8	TRBJ1-2	TGTGCCAGCAGCCGCGGGCAGCCTGCTAACTATGGCTACACCTTC	CASSRGQPANYGYTF
-	-	TRBV6-2/TRBV6-3	TRBJ2-1	TGTGCCAGCAGTTTCGTGACACGACGGAAATCCAATGAGCAGTTCTTC	CASSFVTRRKSNEQFF
TRBD1	few	TRBV20-1	TRBJ2-7	TGCAGTTCCCCGGGACAGGGGTCTCACGAGCAGTACTTC	CSSPGQGSHEQYF
TRBD2	few	TRBV28	TRBJ2-3	TGTGCCAGCAGGACTAGCGGGAGTGCGAAAGATACGCAGTATTTT	CASRTSGSAKDTQYF
-	-	TRBV7-9	TRBJ2-7	TGTGCCAGCACCCACGGCAGGGGCGGCGGTTCCTACCAGCAGTACTTC	CASTHGRGGGSYQQYF
TRBD1	-	TRBV5-5	TRBJ2-7	TGTGCCAGCAGCGAATGGACAGGGCGCGAGCAGTACTTC	CASSEWTGREQYF
-	-	TRBV6-1	TRBJ1-6	TGTGCCGGCCAGATGGGCTCCTATACTTCACCCCTCCACTTT	CAGQMGSYTSPLHF
-	once	TRBV28	TRBJ2-5	TGTGCCAGCACCCGGGCAGGGGAAATACAAGAGACCCAGTACTTC	CASTRAGEIQETQYF
TRBD1	-	TRBV7-2	TRBJ1-2	TGTGCCAGCAGCTTATTCGTCTTTTCTTACAGGGGCTATGGCTACACCTTC	CASSLFVFSYRGYGYTF
-	once	TRBV2	TRBJ1-1	TGTGCCAGCAGTGACGACAGGAACACTGAAGCTTTCTTT	CASSDDRNTEAFF
-	few	TRBV7-9	TRBJ2-3	TGTGCCAGCAGATTGATGGACAACACAGATACGCAGTATTTT	CASRLMDNTDTQYF
-	many	TRBV7-2	TRBJ2-2	TGTGCCAGCAGCGCGGCGGTCACCGGGGAGCTGTTTTTT	CASSAAVTGELFF
-	few	TRBV7-9	TRBJ2-2	TGTGCCAGCAGCCGTTTTCGCCTAGGAACCGGGGAGCTGTTTTTT	CASSRFRLGTGELFF
-	-	TRBV11-1	TRBJ1-1	TGTGCCAGAAGCTTAGTTCGGGGCACTGAAGCTTTCTTT	CARSLVRGTEAFF
-	-	TRBV7-6	TRBJ1-1	TGTGCCAGCAGCCCAGGAGGGGCACCCGGGGGCACTGAAGCTTTCTTT	CASSPGGAPGGTEAFF
TRBD1	many	TRBV7-6	TRBJ1-5	TGTGCCAGCAGCCGGGGGACAGCCAGCAGACCCCAGCATTTT	CASSRGTASRPQHF
-	many	TRBV7-2	TRBJ1-5	TGTGCCAGCAGCTTAGGTCCAGGGCGAAATCAGCCCCAGCATTTT	CASSLGPGRNQPQHF
-	-	TRBV7-9	TRBJ1-5	TGTGCCAGCAGCTTAAAGGGGGACCAGCCCCAGCATTTT	CASSLKGDQPQHF
TRBD2	-	TRBV12-3/TRBV12-4	TRBJ2-1	TGTGCCAGCAGTCTCATAGCGGGGGGAAATGAGCCGTTCTTC	CASSLIAGGNEPFF
-	few	TRBV2	TRBJ1-5	TGTGCCAGCAGTGGGAGGGAGGCGGATCAGCCCCAGCATTTT	CASSGREADQPQHF
-	-	TRBV3-1	TRBJ2-2	TGTGCCAGCCGAATGCGAGGGGAGCTGTTTTTT	CASRMRGELFF
-	few	TRBV5-1	TRBJ2-7	TGCGCCAGCAGCTTGGGAATCCAGGCCCTTACATCCTACGAGCAGTACTTC	CASSLGIQALTSYEQYF
TRBD2	-	TRBV19	TRBJ2-1	TGTGCCAGTAGTCAACTTCGGACTAGTTGGGATTCCTACAATGAGCAGTTCTTC	CASSQLRTSWDSYNEQFF
TRBD2	-	TRBV12-3/TRBV12-4	TRBJ2-7	TGTGCCAGCAGTTCCGGGACTATAACGGCCTACGAGCAGTACTTC	CASSSGTITAYEQYF
-	few	TRBV4-1	TRBJ1-5	TGCGCCAGCAGCCCAAGGAGTAATAGCAATCAGCCCCAGCATTTT	CASSPRSNSNQPQHF